This T cell receptor beta chain comes out of a study of CD8+ T cells in alopecia areata. For the study at large: C3H/HeJ graft donors with spontaneous alopecia, aged roughly 6-13 months, supplied skin that was transplanted onto female C3H/HeJ mice aged roughly 6-11 weeks.

Germline CDR1 is FNHDT and CDR2 is SITEND (reference sequence). V trimming: 6 bases; J trimming: 0 bases; junction bases outside the gene matches: 6. The CDR3 totals 16 residues. Study outcomes and limitations: Clonality in lesional scalp, especially alopecia totalis/universalis, exceeded that of normal scalp.

The sequencing template was cDNA reverse transcribed from extracted RNA. Method: immunoSEQ multiplex PCR; TCRdb's copy keeps in-frame clones and lacks some. Sampling found around 100,000 clones, none seen once. This clone has only a few counts. Its target is unknown. Germline and genes: mouse. The CDR3 end falls 4 residues outside the read, so it is completed with the germline J gene. Material: lesional skin. The TCR comes from a C3H/HeJ mouse with alopecia areata. For this mouse line, the MHC haplotype is H2-k. V gene TRBV19 combines with J gene TRBJ2-3; TRBD2 aligns across 11 bases. The CDR3 sequence: CASTELGGPSAETLYF. The part of the CDR3 DNA that was read is TGTGCCAGCACCGAACTGGGGGGGCCTAGTGCAGAA.